Each of the 27 T cell receptor beta chains below was sequenced from the same sample in a study of blood T cell repertoires in COVID-19. Method: immunoSEQ multiplex PCR; TCRdb's copy keeps in-frame clones and lacks some. The sample consists of over 75,000 clones, approximately 85% of them appearing once. Sequences were obtained from peripheral blood. These receptors were obtained from a human donor in a cohort sampled during active COVID-19.

Here the CDR3 DNA reads TGTGCCAGCCGGCGGGGGCCCAATTCACCCCTCCACTTT. Amino acids: CASRRGPNSPLHF. The chain recombines TRBV7-9 with TRBJ1-6; maybe TRBD1 (6 bases). V was cut by 8 bases and J by 7 bases, with 12 bases left in between. In germline, CDR1 is SEHNR, CDR2 FQNEAQ (reference sequence). The CDR3 has 13 amino acids. Full variable domain (remainder filled in from reference TRBV7-9 and TRBJ1-6): DTGVSQNPRHKITKRGQNVTFRCDPISEHNRLYWYRQTLGQGPEFLTYFQNEAQLEKSRLLSDRFSAERPKGSFSTLEIQRTEQGDSAMYLCASRRGPNSPLHFGNGTRLTVT.

This clone occurred a few times. Other DNA sequences in the sample encode the same CDR3. The chain combines TRBV4-3 with TRBJ2-5; a possible D gene is TRBD1 (6 bases). V lost 0 bases and J 3 bases, leaving 8 bases between the germline ends. This CDR3 is built from 14 residues. From germline, CDR1 is LGHNA and CDR2 YSLEER. DNA for the CDR3: TGCGCCAGCAGCCAAGATACAGGGAAAGAGACCCAGTACTTC. It yields the protein CASSQDTGKETQYF.

V and J are TRBV11-1 and TRBJ2-7; TRBD1 agrees at 9 bases. V lost 4 bases and J lost 6; bases outside the gene matches: 4. Germline assignment: CDR1 SGHAT and CDR2 FQDESV (reference sequence). The CDR3 is 13 amino acids. CDR3 sequence (DNA): TGTGCCAGCAGCTCGGGACAGGGTGGCGAGCAGTACTTC. This codes for CASSSGQGGEQYF.

The chain links TRBV19 to TRBJ2-3; the match to TRBD2 covers 11 bases. The CDR3 runs to 14 residues. The J segment lost 4 bases and the V segment lost 5 bases, leaving 2 bases of the junction unmatched. Germline values: CDR1 LNHDA, CDR2 SQIVND (reference sequence). CDR3 residues: CASSLAGGSDTQYF. CDR3 DNA sequence: TGTGCCAGTAGTTTAGCGGGGGGGTCAGATACGCAGTATTTT.

J is TRBJ2-7 and V is TRBV7-9; the match to TRBD1 covers 9 bases. Germline CDR1 and CDR2: SEHNR and FQNEAQ (reference sequence). The CDR3 extends over 15 amino acids. V shed 1 base, J shed 6 bases, and the junction held 7 bases outside the gene matches. For the CDR3, the DNA is TGTGCCAGCAGCTTAGGAGGGACAGGGACGCCCGAGCAGTACTTC. Amino acid sequence: CASSLGGTGTPEQYF.

This chain uses TRBV7-7 with TRBJ2-5, with D unclear. The germline gives CDR1 SSHAT, CDR2 FNYEAQ (reference sequence). V was cut by 1 base and J by 5 bases, with 14 bases left in between. The CDR3 covers 15 residues. The CDR3 protein is CASSLGSRVEETQYF. CDR3 coding DNA: TGTGCCAGCAGCTTAGGGTCTCGCGTGGAGGAGACCCAGTACTTC.

The chain carries TRBV30 and TRBJ1-4, with a possible D match to TRBD1 (5 bases). Germline CDR1 is GTSNPN and CDR2 is SVGIG (reference sequence). With 0 bases removed from V and 6 bases from J, the gap between germline ends came to 14 bases. The CDR3 consists of 15 residues. The CDR3 spells CAWSVDSGPHEKLFF. CDR3 bases: TGTGCCTGGAGTGTTGACAGTGGCCCCCATGAAAAACTGTTTTTT.

The chain couples TRBV15 to TRBJ1-4, with 8 bases matching TRBD1. This CDR3 has 15 residues. J gave up 7 bases and V 1 base, and 5 bases lay outside the gene matches. Germline CDR1 and CDR2: LNHNV and YYDKDF (reference sequence). CDR3 sequence: CATSRGGTGGEKLFF. CDR3 in DNA: TGTGCCACCAGCAGAGGGGGGACAGGAGGTGAAAAACTGTTTTTT.

The V and J genes are TRBV19 and TRBJ1-3; a weak D match, TRBD1 (6 bases). Trimming stripped 5 bases from V and 0 bases from J, with 14 bases between. This CDR3 comprises 16 residues. CDR1 and CDR2 (germline): LNHDA, SQIVND (reference sequence). CDR3 DNA: TGTGCCAGTAGTTCAACACCGACAGGCTCTGGAAACACCATATATTTT. Its translation is CASSSTPTGSGNTIYF.

This chain joins TRBV19 and TRBJ2-7; 8 nucleotides align to TRBD1. The CDR3 is 16 amino acids. Germline CDR1 and CDR2: LNHDA and SQIVND (reference sequence). The junction had 12 bases not matched to a gene; V was cut back by 2 bases and J by 6 bases. This chain's CDR3 is CASSIPRTGSACEQYF. CDR3 nucleotides: TGTGCCAGTAGTATACCCAGGACAGGGAGTGCATGCGAGCAGTACTTC. The full variable domain, completed using reference TRBV19 and TRBJ2-7, is DGGITQSPKYLFRKEGQNVTLSCEQNLNHDAMYWYRQDPGQGLRLIYYSQIVNDFQKGDIAEGYSVSREKKESFPLTVTSAQKNPTAFYLCASSIPRTGSACEQYFGPGTRLTVT.

The V gene is TRBV11-2, the J gene TRBJ1-6; a weak D match, TRBD1 (6 bases). V lost 5 bases to trimming and J lost 6 bases, with 11 bases between them. This CDR3 comprises 14 residues. CDR1 is SGHAT and CDR2 is FQNNGV in the germline V gene. The CDR3 nucleotides are TGTGCCAGCAGCGCCGGACAGAGTAATTCACCCCTCCACTTT. This encodes CASSAGQSNSPLHF.

This clone has only one observation. This chain connects TRBV7-2 to TRBJ2-7; D gene unclear. This CDR3 region has 14 residues. The germline gives CDR1 SGHTA, CDR2 FQGNSA. V was shortened by 1 base and J by 6 bases, with 13 bases between the two germline ends. The CDR3 sequence: CASSLVRLRGEQYF. DNA for the CDR3: TGTGCCAGCAGCTTAGTTAGGCTCCGAGGCGAGCAGTACTTC.

In its sample, this clone was seen once. The chain links TRBV15 to TRBJ2-2, with D possibly TRBD2 on 6 matching bases. Per germline, CDR1 LNHNV and CDR2 YYDKDF (reference sequence). The CDR3 consists of 17 residues. V gave up 5 bases and J gave up 4 bases, with 20 bases separating them. CDR3 in amino acids: CATSSRVLVRGTGELFF. CDR3 nucleotide sequence: TGTGCCACCAGCTCCCGTGTGCTAGTGCGGGGCACCGGGGAGCTGTTTTTT.

The rearrangement links TRBV10-1 to TRBJ2-7; 11 bases match TRBD2. Germline V gene lookup returns CDR1 WNHNN and CDR2 SYGVQD (reference sequence). V lost 9 bases to trimming and J lost 2 bases; unmatched junction nucleotides: 0. CDR3 length: 12 residues. CDR3 sequence reads: CARLAGAYEQYF. The CDR3 DNA reads as TGCGCCAGACTAGCGGGGGCCTACGAGCAGTACTTC.

The rearrangement links TRBV7-9 to TRBJ2-1; 12 bases are a match to TRBD2. CDR3 size: 18 residues. The V segment lost 8 bases and the J segment 0 bases; nucleotides outside the gene matches: 11. CDR1 and CDR2 from the germline V gene are SEHNR and FQNEAQ (reference sequence). The CDR3 bases are TGTGCCAGCTTAGGACTAGCGGGGCTAACCAGCTCCTACAATGAGCAGTTCTTC. Protein product: CASLGLAGLTSSYNEQFF.

The chain employs TRBV11-2 and TRBJ1-1; TRBD1 is a possible D gene (5 bases). The CDR3 sequence is 15 residues long. CDR1 is SGHAT and CDR2 is FQNNGV in the germline V gene. Trimming pared 2 bases from V and 0 bases from J, leaving 10 bases between. The CDR3 DNA follows: TGTGCCAGCAGCTTATCTCAGGGTATGAACACTGAAGCTTTCTTT. It translates to CASSLSQGMNTEAFF.

The V gene is TRBV6-5, the J gene TRBJ1-1; 7 bases align to TRBD1. Germline V gene sequence: CDR1 MNHEY, CDR2 SVGAGI. Trimming took 0 bases from V and 1 from J; bases not matched to a gene: 5. The CDR3 is 16 amino acids. CDR3 DNA: TGTGCCAGCAGTTACTCGGACAGGTTTTGGAACACTGAAGCTTTCTTT. This encodes CASSYSDRFWNTEAFF.

The sample holds one count of this clone. This rearrangement joins TRBV6-6 to TRBJ1-3, with D uncertain. V was clipped by 10 bases and J by 4 bases, with 17 bases between them. Germline CDR1 is MNHNY and CDR2 is SVGAGI (reference sequence). The CDR3 is 14 residues long. The DNA of the CDR3 is TGTGCCATTTCACATGCCTCAGCGGGAAACACCATATATTTT. Translating it yields CAISHASAGNTIYF.

The genes are TRBV28 and TRBJ1-3; D is perhaps TRBD1 (6 bases). Germline values: CDR1 MDHEN, CDR2 SYDVKM. Trimming removed 7 bases at V and 6 bases at J, with 19 bases between. The CDR3 runs to 15 residues. The CDR3 region has the DNA TGTGCCAGCACCCAAGCACAGGGTTTACAAAACACCATATATTTT. This encodes CASTQAQGLQNTIYF.

The chain uses TRBV4-3 and TRBJ1-2; 10 bases agree with TRBD1. Per germline, CDR1 LGHNA and CDR2 YSLEER. The CDR3 has 16 residues. J was trimmed by 4 bases and V by 2 bases; bases with no gene match: 7. DNA for the CDR3: TGCGCCAGCAGCCAACCCGGGACAGGGGCTTCCTATGGCTACACCTTC. Its translation: CASSQPGTGASYGYTF.

The chain links TRBV12-5 to TRBJ2-5, with 7 positions matching TRBD1. The CDR3 spans 13 residues. With V trimmed by 6 bases and J by 4 bases, 5 bases remained unmatched. Germline V gives CDR1 LGHNT, CDR2 FRNRAP. As DNA, the CDR3 is TGTGCTAGTGGCCAGGGGGTGTTAGAGACCCAGTACTTC. Translation: CASGQGVLETQYF.

This clone has more than one count but fewer than ten. This chain links TRBV6-2 or TRBV6-3 with TRBJ1-5; tentatively, D is TRBD1 (6 bases). This CDR3 region has 16 residues. V lost 6 bases, J lost 3 bases, and 18 bases lay in between. Germline V gene lookup returns CDR1 MNHEY and CDR2 SVGEGT. CDR3 sequence: CASSPGRGRDNQPQHF. DNA for the CDR3: TGTGCCAGCAGCCCCGGCAGGGGTCGCGACAATCAGCCCCAGCATTTT.

This chain connects TRBV5-1 to TRBJ1-1, with D perhaps TRBD1 (5 bases). Trimming stripped 0 bases from V and 1 base from J, with 10 bases between. The V gene's germline CDR1 is SGHRS and CDR2 YFSETQ. This CDR3 has 15 amino acids. The CDR3 region is CASSLGARANTEAFF. In nucleotides, the CDR3 is TGCGCCAGCAGCTTGGGGGCCAGGGCGAACACTGAAGCTTTCTTT.

This clone has more than one count but fewer than ten. V usage is TRBV2 and J usage is TRBJ2-7; D might be TRBD2 (6 bases). Trimming left V 6 bases short and J 0 bases short, with 18 bases between. The length of the CDR3 is 16 residues. Germline V gene data show CDR1 as SNHLY and CDR2 as FYNNEI. CDR3: CASSLSGTQSSYEQYF. The CDR3 nucleotides read TGTGCCAGCAGCCTGTCCGGGACTCAAAGCTCCTACGAGCAGTACTTC. Full variable domain (missing parts from reference TRBV2 and TRBJ2-7): EPEVTQTPSHQVTQMGQEVILRCVPISNHLYFYWYRQILGQKVEFLVSFYNNEISEKSEIFDDQFSVERPDGSNFTLKIRSTKLEDSAMYFCASSLSGTQSSYEQYFGPGTRLTVT.

The rearrangement joins TRBV5-8 to TRBJ2-5; 7 nucleotides match TRBD1. The CDR3 is 15 residues long. Losses at the gene ends were 4 bases for V and 5 bases for J; bases not matched to a gene: 11. The germline V gene encodes CDR1 SGHTS and CDR2 YDEGEE. The CDR3 nucleotides read TGTGCCAGCAGCCCCCCGACAGGGAGCCGTGAGACCCAGTACTTC. Protein sequence: CASSPPTGSRETQYF.

Only one count was recorded for this clone. This rearrangement joins TRBV6-5 to TRBJ1-6, with 7 nucleotides matching TRBD1. Trimming cost V 6 bases and J 5 bases; bases outside gene matches: 7. The CDR3 length is 15 residues. Germline V gene data show CDR1 as MNHEY and CDR2 as SVGAGI. CDR3 region: CASSRGTADNSPLHF. The CDR3 DNA reads as TGTGCCAGCAGCCGCGGGACAGCTGATAATTCACCCCTCCACTTT.

This chain links TRBV9 with TRBJ2-1, with 9 bases lining up with TRBD2. This CDR3 has 16 amino acids. Per the germline V gene, CDR1 is SGDLS and CDR2 is YYNGEE. Trimming removed 5 bases from V and 4 bases from J; junction bases left unmatched: 10. The CDR3 here is CASRSPGTSSYNEQFF. The CDR3 nucleotides are TGTGCCAGCAGGTCACCCGGGACTAGCAGTTACAATGAGCAGTTCTTC.